This T cell receptor (beta chain) originates from a study of T cells after yellow fever vaccination. Study-wide points: Abundant clonotypes from the bulk population could contaminate FACS-sorted repertoires. Reappearance after the booster was observed for most primary-vaccination clones (more than 95% CD4, approximately 90% CD8).

Concerning this clonotype: What it binds is not known.

5'RACE template switching added a universal primer site and UMIs to TCR cDNA. TCRdb re-analysed the 5' RACE reads in MiXCR, keeping a single row per CDR3 protein. The repertoire holds hundreds of thousands of distinct CDR3 sequences, roughly a sixth seen once, with about a sixth in the top ten. V lost 1 base, J lost 2 bases, and 5 bases stayed unmatched. Looked up from germline, CDR1 is SEHNR and CDR2 is FQNEAQ (reference sequence). The CDR3 runs 16 residues. The J gene is TRBJ2-3, the V gene TRBV7-9; 8 bases are shared with TRBD2. The TCR comes from a young man who received the YFV17D yellow fever vaccine. This specimen was PBMCs, taken before the yellow fever booster vaccination. DNA of the CDR3: TGTGCCAGCAGCTTAGTGGGCGGGGGGCCCACAGATACGCAGTATTTT. Its protein product is CASSLVGGGPTDTQYF.